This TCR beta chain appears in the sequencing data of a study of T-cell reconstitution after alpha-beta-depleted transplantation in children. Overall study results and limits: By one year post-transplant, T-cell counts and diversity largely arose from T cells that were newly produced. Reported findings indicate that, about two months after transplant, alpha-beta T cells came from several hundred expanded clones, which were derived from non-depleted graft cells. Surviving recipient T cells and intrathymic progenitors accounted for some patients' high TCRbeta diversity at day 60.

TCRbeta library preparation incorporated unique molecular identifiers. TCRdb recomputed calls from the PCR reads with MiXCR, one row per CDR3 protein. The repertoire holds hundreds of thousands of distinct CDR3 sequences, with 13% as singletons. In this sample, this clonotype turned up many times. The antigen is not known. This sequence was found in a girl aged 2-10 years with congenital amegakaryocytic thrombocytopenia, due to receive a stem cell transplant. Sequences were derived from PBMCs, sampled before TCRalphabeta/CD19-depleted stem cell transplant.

DNA for the CDR3: TGTGCCACCAGTGATTTGACAGCGGGAGGTACCGGGGAGCTGTTTTTT. This gives the protein CATSDLTAGGTGELFF. The chain couples TRBV24-1 to TRBJ2-2; 9 bases align to TRBD2. CDR1 and CDR2 from the germline V gene are KGHDR and SFDVKD. The CDR3 spans 16 residues. The J segment lost 5 bases and the V segment lost 0 bases, leaving 3 bases of the junction unmatched.